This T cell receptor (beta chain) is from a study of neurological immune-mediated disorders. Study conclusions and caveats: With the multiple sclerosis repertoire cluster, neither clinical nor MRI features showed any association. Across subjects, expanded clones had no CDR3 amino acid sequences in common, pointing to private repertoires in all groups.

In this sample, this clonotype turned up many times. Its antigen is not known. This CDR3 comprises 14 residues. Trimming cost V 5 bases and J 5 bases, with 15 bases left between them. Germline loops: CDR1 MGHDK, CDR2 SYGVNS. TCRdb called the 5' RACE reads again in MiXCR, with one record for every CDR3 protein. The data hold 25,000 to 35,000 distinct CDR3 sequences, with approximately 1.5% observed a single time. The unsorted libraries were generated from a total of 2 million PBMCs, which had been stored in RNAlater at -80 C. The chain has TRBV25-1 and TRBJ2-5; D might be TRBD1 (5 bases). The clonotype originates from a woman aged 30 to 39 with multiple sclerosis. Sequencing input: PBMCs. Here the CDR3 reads CASSFARAFETQYF. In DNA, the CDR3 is TGTGCCAGCAGTTTCGCCAGGGCCTTCGAGACCCAGTACTTC.